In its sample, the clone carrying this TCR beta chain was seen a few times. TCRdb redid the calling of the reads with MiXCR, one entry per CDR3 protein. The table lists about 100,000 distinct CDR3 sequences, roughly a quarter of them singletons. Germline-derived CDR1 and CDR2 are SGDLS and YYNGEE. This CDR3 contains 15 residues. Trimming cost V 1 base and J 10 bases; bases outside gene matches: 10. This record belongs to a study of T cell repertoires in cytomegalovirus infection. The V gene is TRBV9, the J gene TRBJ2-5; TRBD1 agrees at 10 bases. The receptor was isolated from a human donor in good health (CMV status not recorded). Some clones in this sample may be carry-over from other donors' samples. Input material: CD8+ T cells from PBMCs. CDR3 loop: CASSVRGTGDRDQYF. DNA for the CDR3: TGTGCCAGCAGCGTACGTGGGACAGGGGATCGTGACCAGTACTTC.